Described below is a single T cell receptor (beta chain) sequence and its context. This sample was included in a study of blood T cell repertoires in COVID-19. Study in general: Spain, Italy and the United States supplied samples that represented acute and convalescent COVID-19. T cells, B-cell-depleted T cells, or PBMCs supplied cDNA or gDNA.

The length of the CDR3 is 15 residues. Germline CDR1 reads MGHRA; CDR2 reads YSYEKL. The V segment lost 0 bases and the J segment 6 bases; nucleotides outside the gene matches: 7. Authors' data handling: For nucleated cells, counts were estimated from reference gene primer amplification. The table came from immunoSEQ multiplex PCR; TCRdb's copy has only in-frame clones and leaves some out. V, J and clone size are taken as reported in that table, and D and trimming were inferred from the DNA itself. The sample records just over 95,000 clones, 75% to 95% being singletons. This chain links TRBV4-1 with TRBJ2-7, with 8 bases lining up with TRBD2. The clonotype comes from a man in his fifties with acute or convalescent COVID-19. The sample taken for sequencing was peripheral blood. The CDR3 nucleotides read TGCGCCAGCAGCCAAGAAGTCGCGGGGGGCTCCGAGCAGTACTTC. Translating gives CASSQEVAGGSEQYF.